These 27 T cell receptor beta chains were all obtained from the same sample, sequenced in a study of identical twins. From the 5' RACE reads, TCRdb called clonotypes with MiXCR, one entry per CDR3 protein. Here the sample spans 400,000 to 500,000 distinct CDR3 sequences, 14% being singletons. The data also belong to a second study, concerning yellow fever vaccine responses in identical twins.

The sample taken for sequencing was CD4+ T cells sorted from blood. These receptors all stem from a woman aged 18 to 35 in good health.

V and J are TRBV5-1 and TRBJ2-1, with 8 bases fitting TRBD1. Germline values: CDR1 SGHRS, CDR2 YFSETQ. CDR3 length: 16 residues. V dropped 0 bases and J dropped 2; count of bases not matched to a gene: 4. CDR3 DNA sequence: TGCGCCAGCAGCTTGGATCAGGGGGCTACCTACAATGAGCAGTTCTTC. Translated: CASSLDQGATYNEQFF.

The chain is built from TRBV18 and TRBJ1-1, with D possibly matching TRBD1 (5 bases). Germline assignment: CDR1 KGHSH and CDR2 LQKENI. The CDR3 length is 15 residues. Between the trimmed V and J ends, which lost 0 bases and 0 bases, there was a span of 8 bases. The CDR3: CASSPPQGMNTEAFF. The CDR3 nucleotides read TGTGCCAGCTCACCACCTCAGGGCATGAACACTGAAGCTTTCTTT.

This clonotype was seen many times. The chain recombines TRBV20-1 with TRBJ2-1; 10 positions agree with TRBD2. The CDR3 extends over 17 amino acids. V dropped 6 bases and J dropped 7; count of bases not matched to a gene: 18. Germline V gene sequence: CDR1 DFQATT, CDR2 SNEGSKA (reference sequence). The CDR3 region is CSADDSGASGSINEQFF. The CDR3 DNA follows: TGCAGTGCCGACGATAGTGGGGCTAGCGGGAGTATAAATGAGCAGTTCTTC.

This clonotype came up many times. The V call is TRBV29-1, the J call TRBJ2-1; possible D gene TRBD1, 5 bases. This CDR3 has 13 amino acids. Germline CDR1 SQVTM, CDR2 ANQGSEA. Trimming removed 1 base at V and 4 bases at J, with 8 bases between. The CDR3 sequence: CSVEVQGYNEQFF. In DNA, the CDR3 is TGCAGCGTTGAAGTCCAGGGTTACAATGAGCAGTTCTTC.

This clonotype was seen at least ten times. The rearrangement links TRBV6-2 or TRBV6-3 to TRBJ2-7; D gene ambiguous. V dropped 8 bases and J dropped 2 bases, with 13 bases sitting between them. Germline V gene lookup returns CDR1 MNHEY and CDR2 SVGEGT. The CDR3 spans 13 residues. The DNA for the CDR3 is TGTGCCAGCTCTTTGACAAGGACCTACGAGCAGTACTTC. Protein sequence: CASSLTRTYEQYF.

In nucleotides, the CDR3 is TGTGCCAGCAGCCAGTCCCAGAGCTCCTACAATGAGCAGTTCTTC. This encodes CASSQSQSSYNEQFF. The gene calls are TRBV3-1 and TRBJ2-1; no clear D gene. The V and J ends lost 3 bases and 0 bases respectively, with 9 bases between them. The CDR3 extends over 15 amino acids. Germline V CDR1 and CDR2: LGHDT, YNNKEL (reference sequence).

The sample holds a few counts of this clonotype. The chain recombines TRBV20-1 with TRBJ2-5; no reliable D call. The CDR3 loop spans 15 amino acids. V was trimmed by 2 bases and J by 1 base, leaving 14 bases between them. CDR1 is DFQATT and CDR2 is SNEGSKA in the germline V gene (reference sequence). CDR3 sequence reads: CSARLPGRIQETQYF. For the CDR3, the DNA is TGCAGTGCTAGATTGCCAGGACGGATCCAAGAGACCCAGTACTTC.

The CDR3 reads CASSQETGLLSGANVLTF. As DNA, the CDR3 is TGTGCCAGCAGCCAAGAAACAGGCCTCTTATCTGGGGCCAACGTCCTGACTTTC. The genes are TRBV3-1 and TRBJ2-6; a possible D gene is TRBD1 (5 bases). Germline CDR1 is LGHDT and CDR2 is YNNKEL (reference sequence). CDR3 length: 18 amino acids. V gave up 0 bases and J gave up 1 base, with 13 bases separating them.

The chain links TRBV20-1 to TRBJ2-1; TRBD2 agrees at 8 bases. The CDR3 has 15 residues. Per germline, CDR1 DFQATT and CDR2 SNEGSKA (reference sequence). V gave up 1 base and J gave up 3 bases; unmatched junction bases: 5. CDR3: CSARAGLAGYNEQFF. CDR3 coding DNA: TGCAGTGCTAGAGCCGGGCTAGCGGGCTACAATGAGCAGTTCTTC.

There are a few counts of this clonotype. The V call is TRBV10-3, the J call TRBJ2-7; possibly TRBD1 for D (7 bases). V was cut by 10 bases and J by 6 bases, with 19 bases left in between. This CDR3 is built from 13 residues. Per the germline V gene, CDR1 is ENHRY and CDR2 is SYGVKD. As DNA, the CDR3 is TGTGCCACCAGGGGGACTGGGGGTCTCGAGCAGTACTTC. Protein: CATRGTGGLEQYF.

The chain has TRBV2 and TRBJ2-3, with D perhaps assigned TRBD1 or TRBD2 (5 bases each). This CDR3 has 16 residues. Germline lookup yields CDR1 SNHLY and CDR2 FYNNEI. Trimming cost V 3 bases and J 2 bases, with 15 bases left between them. The CDR3 here is CASSEDPGRLTDTQYF. Written as DNA, the CDR3 is TGTGCCAGCAGTGAGGATCCGGGACGCCTCACAGATACGCAGTATTTT. The full variable domain, its missing parts supplied by reference TRBV2 and TRBJ2-3, is EPEVTQTPSHQVTQMGQEVILRCVPISNHLYFYWYRQILGQKVEFLVSFYNNEISEKSEIFDDQFSVERPDGSNFTLKIRSTKLEDSAMYFCASSEDPGRLTDTQYFGPGTRLTVL.

A note on this clonotype: One end of the junction is discordant with germline, which a read error may explain. CDR3 amino acids: CCATGTGLSGANVLTF. The CDR3 coding sequence is TGCTGTGCTACCGGGACAGGCCTCTCTGGGGCCAACGTCCTGACTTTC. The chain carries TRBV20-1 and TRBJ2-6; 8 nucleotides agree with TRBD1. The germline V gene encodes CDR1 DFQATT and CDR2 SNEGSKA (reference sequence). CDR3 size: 16 residues.

This clonotype was detected a few times. This chain links TRBV10-3 with TRBJ1-1, with D uncertain. With 0 bases removed from V and 4 bases from J, the gap between germline ends came to 12 bases. CDR3 size: 15 residues. CDR1 and CDR2 from the germline V gene are ENHRY and SYGVKD. The CDR3 coding sequence is TGTGCCATCAGTGAGTCAAGGGTAGCCAGCACTGAAGCTTTCTTT. It translates to CAISESRVASTEAFF.

In the case of this clonotype: Here the CDR3 omits its conserved ending phenylalanine or tryptophan, so a read error is the likely source. This chain links TRBV7-2 with TRBJ2-5; D not certain. Looked up from germline, CDR1 is SGHTA and CDR2 is FQGNSA. This CDR3 is built from 14 residues. V was pared by 10 bases and J by 2 bases, with 17 bases between. The CDR3 loop reads CATFPGGSQETQYY. The CDR3 bases are TGTGCCACTTTCCCGGGTGGCAGTCAAGAGACCCAGTACTAC.

This chain joins TRBV28 and TRBJ1-1; 10 nucleotides agree with TRBD1. Germline lookup yields CDR1 MDHEN and CDR2 SYDVKM. The CDR3 consists of 15 residues. The V segment lost 2 bases and the J segment 4 bases; nucleotides outside the gene matches: 4. In DNA, the CDR3 is TGTGCCAGCAGTTTAACCCGGACAGGGGGCACTGAAGCTTTCTTT. It yields the protein CASSLTRTGGTEAFF.

The V gene is TRBV9, the J gene TRBJ2-7; 9 nucleotides agree with TRBD1. The length of the CDR3 is 16 residues. J gave up 0 bases and V 3 bases, and 7 bases lay outside the gene matches. Germline loops: CDR1 SGDLS, CDR2 YYNGEE. CDR3 sequence: CASSAGQGTSSYEQYF. Written as DNA, the CDR3 is TGTGCCAGCAGCGCAGGACAGGGGACCAGCTCCTACGAGCAGTACTTC.

This clonotype was observed a handful of times. The V gene is TRBV6-1, the J gene TRBJ2-7, with D possibly matching TRBD1 (6 bases). The CDR3 length is 16 residues. Germline V CDR1 and CDR2: MNHNS, SASEGT. V lost 6 bases to trimming and J lost 0 bases, with 18 bases between them. The CDR3 loop is CASSRVPRTASYEQYF. CDR3 nucleotide sequence: TGTGCCAGCAGCCGAGTCCCGAGGACAGCCTCCTACGAGCAGTACTTC.

The table lists this clonotype with a few counts. The chain combines TRBV20-1 with TRBJ2-3; a weak D match, TRBD2 (6 bases). This CDR3 has 15 amino acids. CDR1 DFQATT and CDR2 SNEGSKA come from the germline V gene (reference sequence). The V gene lost 5 bases and the J gene lost 0 bases, with 15 bases spanning the gap. The DNA for the CDR3 is TGCAGTGCTCAAGACAAGGGGACTAGCACAGATACGCAGTATTTT. Protein sequence: CSAQDKGTSTDTQYF.

The chain links TRBV7-2 to TRBJ2-1, with D perhaps matching TRBD2 (6 bases). The germline V gene encodes CDR1 SGHTA and CDR2 FQGNSA. V dropped 0 bases and J dropped 4 bases, with 13 bases sitting between them. The CDR3 contains 16 residues. CDR3 nucleotides: TGTGCCAGCAGCTTAGCGGCGGGATACTCTTACAATGAGCAGTTCTTC. Its protein product is CASSLAAGYSYNEQFF.

The chain combines TRBV20-1 with TRBJ1-2, with 7 bases that match TRBD1. CDR3 length: 16 residues. Germline V gives CDR1 DFQATT, CDR2 SNEGSKA (reference sequence). V shed 2 bases, J shed 0 bases, and the junction held 9 bases outside the gene matches. The CDR3 sequence is CSARSLTGTSNYGYTF. Here the CDR3 DNA reads TGCAGTGCTAGATCCTTGACAGGGACCTCTAACTATGGCTACACCTTC.

This clonotype was found a few times. The rearrangement uses TRBV5-1 and TRBJ2-1; TRBD2 matches 10 bases. The CDR3 extends over 17 amino acids. Germline V gene sequence: CDR1 SGHRS, CDR2 YFSETQ. J was trimmed by 3 bases and V by 4 bases; bases with no gene match: 10. The CDR3 here is CASSVSPERGGYNEQFF. The CDR3 nucleotides read TGCGCCAGCAGCGTTTCCCCCGAGCGGGGGGGCTACAATGAGCAGTTCTTC.

This clonotype was counted a few times. This CDR3 reads CASSLGDGPYEQYF. The CDR3 DNA reads TGCGCCAGCAGCTTGGGGGACGGCCCCTACGAGCAGTACTTC. The rearrangement joins TRBV5-1 to TRBJ2-7; TRBD1 or TRBD2 may be the D gene (5 bases each). Trimming shortened V by 0 bases and J by 2 bases, and 9 bases separated the two germline ends. CDR1 is SGHRS, CDR2 YFSETQ, per germline. The CDR3 has 14 amino acids.

This clonotype was seen repeatedly, ten times or more. The V call is TRBV3-1, the J call TRBJ1-5, with D uncertain. The CDR3 length is 16 residues. Germline V lookup: CDR1 LGHDT, CDR2 YNNKEL (reference sequence). V gave up 1 base and J gave up 0 bases, with 10 bases separating them. The CDR3 sequence is CASSQGRKNSNQPQHF. For the CDR3, the DNA is TGTGCCAGCAGCCAAGGGAGGAAAAATAGCAATCAGCCCCAGCATTTT. Full variable domain (missing parts from reference TRBV3-1 and TRBJ1-5): DTAVSQTPKYLVTQMGNDKSIKCEQNLGHDTMYWYKQDSKKFLKIMFSYNNKELIINETVPNRFSPKSPDKAHLNLHINSLELGDSAVYFCASSQGRKNSNQPQHFGDGTRLSIL.

The rearrangement joins TRBV5-5 to TRBJ1-5; no clear D. This CDR3 has 14 amino acids. Germline CDR1 and CDR2: SGHKS and YYEKEE (reference sequence). V was pared by 3 bases and J by 1 base, with 8 bases between. CDR3 amino acids: CASSSGLSNQPQHF. CDR3 DNA sequence: TGTGCCAGCAGCTCAGGATTAAGCAATCAGCCCCAGCATTTT.

This clonotype was detected a few times. The chain uses TRBV10-3 and TRBJ2-5; TRBD2 matches 7 bases. Germline V gene data show CDR1 as ENHRY and CDR2 as SYGVKD. The CDR3 has 12 amino acids. V lost 8 bases and J lost 3; bases outside the gene matches: 3. CDR3: CAIRGDKETQYF. DNA of the CDR3: TGTGCCATCCGGGGGGATAAAGAGACCCAGTACTTC.

CDR3 nucleotide sequence: TGTGCCAGCACCAAATCTAGAGGGCTTTCATACGAGCAGTACTTC. It encodes CASTKSRGLSYEQYF. V and J are TRBV6-1 and TRBJ2-7; tentatively, D is TRBD2 (5 bases). Germline loops: CDR1 MNHNS, CDR2 SASEGT. The V end lost 7 bases, the J end lost 4 bases, and 20 bases lay between the germline ends. The CDR3 is 15 amino acids.

The chain couples TRBV6-2 or TRBV6-3 to TRBJ2-1; 10 bases agree with TRBD2. Germline V CDR1 and CDR2: MNHEY, SVGEGT. The CDR3 spans 16 residues. V lost 0 bases to trimming and J lost 9 bases; unmatched junction nucleotides: 8. The CDR3 sequence: CASSYSPSGRPLEQFF. The CDR3 DNA is TGTGCCAGCAGTTACTCTCCTAGCGGGAGACCCCTTGAGCAGTTCTTC.